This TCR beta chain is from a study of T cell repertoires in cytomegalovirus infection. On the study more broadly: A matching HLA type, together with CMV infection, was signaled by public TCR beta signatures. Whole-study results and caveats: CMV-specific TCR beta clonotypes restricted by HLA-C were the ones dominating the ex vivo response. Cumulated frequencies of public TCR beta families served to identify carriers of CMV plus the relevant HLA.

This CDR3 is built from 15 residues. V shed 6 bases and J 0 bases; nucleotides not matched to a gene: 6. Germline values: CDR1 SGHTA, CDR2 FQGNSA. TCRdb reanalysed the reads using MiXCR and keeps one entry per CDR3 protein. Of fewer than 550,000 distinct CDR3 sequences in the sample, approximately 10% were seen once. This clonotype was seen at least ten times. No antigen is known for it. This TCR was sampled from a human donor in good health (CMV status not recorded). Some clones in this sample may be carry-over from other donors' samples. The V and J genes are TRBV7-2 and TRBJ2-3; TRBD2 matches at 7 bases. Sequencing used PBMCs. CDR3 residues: CASRIAGLSTDTQYF. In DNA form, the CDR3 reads TGTGCCAGCAGAATAGCGGGCCTTAGCACAGATACGCAGTATTTT.